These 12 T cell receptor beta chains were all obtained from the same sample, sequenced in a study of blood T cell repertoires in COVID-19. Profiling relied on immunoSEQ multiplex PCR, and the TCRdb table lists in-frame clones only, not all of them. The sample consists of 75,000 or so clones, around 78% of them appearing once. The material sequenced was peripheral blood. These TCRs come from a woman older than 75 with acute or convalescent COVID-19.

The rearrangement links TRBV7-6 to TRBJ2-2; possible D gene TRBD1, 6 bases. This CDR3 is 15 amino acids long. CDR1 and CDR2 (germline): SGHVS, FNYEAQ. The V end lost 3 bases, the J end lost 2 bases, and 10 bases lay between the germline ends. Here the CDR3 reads CASSFGTPNTGELFF. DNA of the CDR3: TGTGCCAGCAGCTTCGGGACACCCAACACCGGGGAGCTGTTTTTT.

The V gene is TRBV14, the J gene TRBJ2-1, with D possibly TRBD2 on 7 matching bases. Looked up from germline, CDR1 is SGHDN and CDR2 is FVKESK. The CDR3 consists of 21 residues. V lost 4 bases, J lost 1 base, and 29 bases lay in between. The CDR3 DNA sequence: TGTGCCAGCAGCCGCGAGCGGGCCCCTCCTAGGGGGGGTCGATCCTACAATGAGCAGTTCTTC. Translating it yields CASSRERAPPRGGRSYNEQFF.

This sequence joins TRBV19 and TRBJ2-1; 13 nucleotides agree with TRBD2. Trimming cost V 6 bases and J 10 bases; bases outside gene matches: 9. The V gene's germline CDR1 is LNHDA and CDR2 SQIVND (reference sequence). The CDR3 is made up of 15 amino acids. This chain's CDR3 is CASSSGLAGVGEQFF. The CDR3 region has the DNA TGTGCCAGTAGCAGCGGACTAGCGGGAGTCGGGGAGCAGTTCTTC.

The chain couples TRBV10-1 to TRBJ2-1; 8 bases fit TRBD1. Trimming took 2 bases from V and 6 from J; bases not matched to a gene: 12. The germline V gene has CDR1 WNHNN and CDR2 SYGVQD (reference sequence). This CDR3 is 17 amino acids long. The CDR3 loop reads CASSELMQGAISNEQFF. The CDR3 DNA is TGCGCCAGCAGTGAGCTAATGCAGGGGGCGATTTCCAATGAGCAGTTCTTC.

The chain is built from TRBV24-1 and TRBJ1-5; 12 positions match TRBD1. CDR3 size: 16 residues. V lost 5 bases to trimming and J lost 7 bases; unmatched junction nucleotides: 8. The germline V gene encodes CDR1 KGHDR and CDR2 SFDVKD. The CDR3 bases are TGTGCCACCAGTGGTACGGGACAGGGGGCTGGCCAGCCCCAGCATTTT. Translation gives CATSGTGQGAGQPQHF.

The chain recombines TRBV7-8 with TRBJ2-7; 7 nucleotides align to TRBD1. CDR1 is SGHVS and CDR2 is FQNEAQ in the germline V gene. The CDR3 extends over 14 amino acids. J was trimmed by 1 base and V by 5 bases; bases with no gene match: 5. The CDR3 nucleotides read TGTGCCAGCAGCGCGCGACAGGGATCCTACGAGCAGTACTTC. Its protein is CASSARQGSYEQYF.

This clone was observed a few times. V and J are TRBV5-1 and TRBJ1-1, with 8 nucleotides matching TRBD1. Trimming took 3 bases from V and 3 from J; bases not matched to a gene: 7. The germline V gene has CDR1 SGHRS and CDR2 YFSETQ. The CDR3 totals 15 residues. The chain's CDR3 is CASSSFQGADTEAFF. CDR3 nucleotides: TGCGCCAGCAGCTCCTTCCAGGGGGCGGACACTGAAGCTTTCTTT.

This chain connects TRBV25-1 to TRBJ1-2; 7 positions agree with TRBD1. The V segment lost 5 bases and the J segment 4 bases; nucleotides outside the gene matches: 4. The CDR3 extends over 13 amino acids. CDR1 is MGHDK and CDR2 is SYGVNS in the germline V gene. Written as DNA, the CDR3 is TGTGCCAGCAGTCTCCGGGACAGCTATGGCTACACCTTC. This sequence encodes CASSLRDSYGYTF.

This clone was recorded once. The CDR3 loop reads CASSYGTNTGELFF. The CDR3 region has the DNA TGTGCCAGCAGCTACGGGACGAACACCGGGGAGCTGTTTTTT. The V call is TRBV7-3, the J call TRBJ2-2; weak D call: TRBD2 (5 bases). The CDR3 covers 14 residues. V was pared by 4 bases and J by 0 bases, with 6 bases between. Germline V gene lookup returns CDR1 SGHTA and CDR2 FQGTGA.

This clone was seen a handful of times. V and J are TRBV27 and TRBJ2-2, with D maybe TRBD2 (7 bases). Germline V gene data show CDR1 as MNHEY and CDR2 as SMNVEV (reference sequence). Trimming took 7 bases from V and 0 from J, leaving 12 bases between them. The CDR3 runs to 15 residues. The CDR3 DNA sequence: TGTGCCAGCAAGCCGGGGGGCGCGAACACCGGGGAGCTGTTTTTT. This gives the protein CASKPGGANTGELFF.

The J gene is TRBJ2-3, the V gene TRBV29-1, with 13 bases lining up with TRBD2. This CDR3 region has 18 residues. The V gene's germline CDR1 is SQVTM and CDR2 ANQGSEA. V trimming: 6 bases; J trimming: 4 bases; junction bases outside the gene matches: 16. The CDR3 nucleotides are TGCAGCGTGACCACTAGCGGGGGGGCAATGGGGAGGGCAGATACGCAGTATTTT. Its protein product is CSVTTSGGAMGRADTQYF.

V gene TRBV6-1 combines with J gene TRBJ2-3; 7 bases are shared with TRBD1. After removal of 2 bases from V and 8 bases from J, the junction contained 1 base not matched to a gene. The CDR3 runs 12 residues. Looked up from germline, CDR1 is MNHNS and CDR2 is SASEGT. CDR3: CASSETGATQYF. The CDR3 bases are TGTGCCAGCAGTGAAACAGGGGCTACGCAGTATTTT.